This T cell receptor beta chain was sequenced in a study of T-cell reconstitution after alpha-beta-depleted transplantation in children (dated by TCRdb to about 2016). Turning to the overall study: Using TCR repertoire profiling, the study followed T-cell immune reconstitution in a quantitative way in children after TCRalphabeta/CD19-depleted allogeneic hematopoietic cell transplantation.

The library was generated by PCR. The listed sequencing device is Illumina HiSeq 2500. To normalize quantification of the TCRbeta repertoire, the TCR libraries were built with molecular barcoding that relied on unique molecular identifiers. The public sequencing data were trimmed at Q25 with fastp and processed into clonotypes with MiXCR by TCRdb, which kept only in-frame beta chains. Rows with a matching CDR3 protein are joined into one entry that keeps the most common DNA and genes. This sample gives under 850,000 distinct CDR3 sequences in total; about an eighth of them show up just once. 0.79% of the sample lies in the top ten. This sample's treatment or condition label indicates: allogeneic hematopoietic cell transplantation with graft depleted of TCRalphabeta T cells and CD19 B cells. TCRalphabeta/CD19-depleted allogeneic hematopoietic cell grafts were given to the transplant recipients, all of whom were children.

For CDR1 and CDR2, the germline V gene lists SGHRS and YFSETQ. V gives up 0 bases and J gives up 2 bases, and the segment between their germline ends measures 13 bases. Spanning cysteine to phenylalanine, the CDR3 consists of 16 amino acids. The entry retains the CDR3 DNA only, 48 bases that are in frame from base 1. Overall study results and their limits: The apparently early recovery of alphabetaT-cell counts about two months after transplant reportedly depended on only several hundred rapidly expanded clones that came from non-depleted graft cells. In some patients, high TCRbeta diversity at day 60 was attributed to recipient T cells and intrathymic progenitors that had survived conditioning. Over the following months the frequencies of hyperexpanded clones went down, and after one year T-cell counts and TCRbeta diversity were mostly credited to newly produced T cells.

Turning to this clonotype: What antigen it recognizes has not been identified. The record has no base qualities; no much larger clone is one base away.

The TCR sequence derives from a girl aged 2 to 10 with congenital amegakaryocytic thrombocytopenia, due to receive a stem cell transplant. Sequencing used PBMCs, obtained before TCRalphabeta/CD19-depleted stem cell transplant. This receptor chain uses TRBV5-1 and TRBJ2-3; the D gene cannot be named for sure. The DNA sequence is TGCGCCAGCAGCTTGGGCCGCGATTTTGACACAGATACGCAGTATTTT. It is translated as CASSLGRDFDTDTQYF.